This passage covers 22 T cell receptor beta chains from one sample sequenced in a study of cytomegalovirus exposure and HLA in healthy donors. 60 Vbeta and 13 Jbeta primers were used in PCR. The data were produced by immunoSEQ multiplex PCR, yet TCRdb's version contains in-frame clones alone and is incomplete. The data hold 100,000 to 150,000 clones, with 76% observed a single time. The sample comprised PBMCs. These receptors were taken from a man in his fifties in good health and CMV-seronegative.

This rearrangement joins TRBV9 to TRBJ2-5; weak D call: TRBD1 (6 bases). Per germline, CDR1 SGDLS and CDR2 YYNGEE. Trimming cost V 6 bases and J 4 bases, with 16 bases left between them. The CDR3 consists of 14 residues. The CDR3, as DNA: TGTGCCAGCACCAACAGGGATGGGGGAGAGACCCAGTACTTC. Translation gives CASTNRDGGETQYF.

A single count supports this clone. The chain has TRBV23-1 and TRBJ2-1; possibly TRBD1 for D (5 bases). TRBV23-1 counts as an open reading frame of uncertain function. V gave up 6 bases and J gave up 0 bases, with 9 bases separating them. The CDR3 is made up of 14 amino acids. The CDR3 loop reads CASRRDSSYNEQFF. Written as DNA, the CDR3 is TGCGCCAGCAGACGCGACAGCTCCTACAATGAGCAGTTCTTC.

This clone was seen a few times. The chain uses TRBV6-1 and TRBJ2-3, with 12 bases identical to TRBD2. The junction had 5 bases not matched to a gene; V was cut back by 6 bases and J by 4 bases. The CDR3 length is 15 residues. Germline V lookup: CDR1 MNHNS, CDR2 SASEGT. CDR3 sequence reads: CASSRTSGDADTQYF. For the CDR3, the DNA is TGTGCCAGCAGCCGGACTAGCGGGGACGCAGATACGCAGTATTTT.

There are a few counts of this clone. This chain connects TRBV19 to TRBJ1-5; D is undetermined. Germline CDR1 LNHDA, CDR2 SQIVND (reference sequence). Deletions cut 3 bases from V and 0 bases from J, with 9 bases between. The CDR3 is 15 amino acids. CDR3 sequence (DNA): TGTGCCAGTAGTATTCGGGGAGGTAGCAATCAGCCCCAGCATTTT. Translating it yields CASSIRGGSNQPQHF. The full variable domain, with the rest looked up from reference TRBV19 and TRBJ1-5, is DGGITQSPKYLFRKEGQNVTLSCEQNLNHDAMYWYRQDPGQGLRLIYYSQIVNDFQKGDIAEGYSVSREKKESFPLTVTSAQKNPTAFYLCASSIRGGSNQPQHFGDGTRLSIL.

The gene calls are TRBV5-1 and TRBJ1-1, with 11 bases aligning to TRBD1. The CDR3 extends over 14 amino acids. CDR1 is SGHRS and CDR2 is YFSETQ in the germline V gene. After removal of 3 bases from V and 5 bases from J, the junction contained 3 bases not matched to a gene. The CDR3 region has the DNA TGCGCCAGCAGCTCGGGGACAGGGGGTACTGAAGCTTTCTTT. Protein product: CASSSGTGGTEAFF.

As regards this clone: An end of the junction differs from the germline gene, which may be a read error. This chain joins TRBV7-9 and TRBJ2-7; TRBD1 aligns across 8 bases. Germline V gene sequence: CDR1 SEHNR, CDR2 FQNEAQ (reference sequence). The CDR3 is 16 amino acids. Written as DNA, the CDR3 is TGTTCCAGCAGCCCTATTCGACAGGGGCTTTTCTACGAGCAGTACTTC. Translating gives CSSSPIRQGLFYEQYF.

CDR3 nucleotides: TGCGCCAGCAGCTGGACAGGCGAAAACTATGGCTACACCTTC. This translates into CASSWTGENYGYTF. The chain combines TRBV5-1 with TRBJ1-2, with TRBD1 identical over 7 bases. J was trimmed by 2 bases and V by 3 bases; bases with no gene match: 4. The length of the CDR3 is 14 residues. Germline CDR1 is SGHRS and CDR2 is YFSETQ.

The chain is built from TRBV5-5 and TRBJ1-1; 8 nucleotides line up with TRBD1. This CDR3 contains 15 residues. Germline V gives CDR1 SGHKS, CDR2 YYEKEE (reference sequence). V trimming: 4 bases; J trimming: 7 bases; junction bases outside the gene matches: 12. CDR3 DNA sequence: TGTGCCAGCAGCATCGGACAGGGCGTCGCCTTTGAAGCTTTCTTT. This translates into CASSIGQGVAFEAFF.

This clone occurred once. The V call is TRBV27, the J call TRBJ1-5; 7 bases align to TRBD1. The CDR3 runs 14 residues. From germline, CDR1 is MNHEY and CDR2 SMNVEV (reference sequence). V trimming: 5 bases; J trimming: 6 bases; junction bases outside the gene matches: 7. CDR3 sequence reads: CASSTTGAGQPQHF. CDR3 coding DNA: TGTGCCAGCAGTACAACAGGGGCGGGTCAGCCCCAGCATTTT.

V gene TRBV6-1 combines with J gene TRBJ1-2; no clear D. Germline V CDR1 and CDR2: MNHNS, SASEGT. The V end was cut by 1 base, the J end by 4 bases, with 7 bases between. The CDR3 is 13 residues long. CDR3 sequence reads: CASSEVGIYGYTF. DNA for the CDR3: TGTGCCAGCAGTGAAGTTGGCATCTATGGCTACACCTTC.

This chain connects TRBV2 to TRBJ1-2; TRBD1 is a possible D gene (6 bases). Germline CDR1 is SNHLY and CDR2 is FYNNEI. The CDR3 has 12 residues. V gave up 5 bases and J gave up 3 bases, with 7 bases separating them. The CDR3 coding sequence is TGTGCCAGCAGTCCAGGGGACTATGGCTACACCTTC. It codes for CASSPGDYGYTF.

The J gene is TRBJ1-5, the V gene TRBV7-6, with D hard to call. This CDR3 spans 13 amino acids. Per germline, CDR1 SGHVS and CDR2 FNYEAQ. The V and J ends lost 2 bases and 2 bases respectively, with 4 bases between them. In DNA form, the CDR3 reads TGTGCCAGCAGCTTATCTGGCAATCAGCCCCAGCATTTT. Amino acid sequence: CASSLSGNQPQHF.

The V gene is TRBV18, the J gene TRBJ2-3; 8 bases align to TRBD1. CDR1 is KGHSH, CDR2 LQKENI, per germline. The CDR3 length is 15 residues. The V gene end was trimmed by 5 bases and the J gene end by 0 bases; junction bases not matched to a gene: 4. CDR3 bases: TGTGCCAGCTCAACCGGGACAGGCAGCACAGATACGCAGTATTTT. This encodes CASSTGTGSTDTQYF.

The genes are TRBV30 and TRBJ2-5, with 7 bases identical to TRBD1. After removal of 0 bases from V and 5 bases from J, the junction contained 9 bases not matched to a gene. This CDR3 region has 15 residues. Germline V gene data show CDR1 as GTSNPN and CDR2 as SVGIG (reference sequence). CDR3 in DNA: TGTGCCTGGAGTGTACGGCTAGGGGACAGCGAGACCCAGTACTTC. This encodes CAWSVRLGDSETQYF.

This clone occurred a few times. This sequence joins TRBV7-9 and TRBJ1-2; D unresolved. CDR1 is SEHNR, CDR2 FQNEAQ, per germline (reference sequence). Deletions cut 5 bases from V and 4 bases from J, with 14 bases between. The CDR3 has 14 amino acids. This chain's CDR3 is CASSPPSSSYGYTF. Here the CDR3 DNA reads TGTGCCAGCAGCCCACCCTCCTCTAGCTATGGCTACACCTTC.

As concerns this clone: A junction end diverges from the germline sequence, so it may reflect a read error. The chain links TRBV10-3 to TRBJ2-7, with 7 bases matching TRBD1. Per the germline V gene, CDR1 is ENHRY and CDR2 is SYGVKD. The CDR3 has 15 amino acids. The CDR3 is CATSDISGTDYEQYF. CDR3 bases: TGTGCCACCAGTGATATTTCCGGGACAGACTACGAGCAGTACTTC.

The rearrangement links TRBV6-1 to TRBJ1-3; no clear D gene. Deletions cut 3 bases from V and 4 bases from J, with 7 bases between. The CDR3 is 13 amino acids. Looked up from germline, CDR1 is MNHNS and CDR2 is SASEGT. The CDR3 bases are TGTGCCAGCAGTGATAACTTGGGAAACACCATATATTTT. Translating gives CASSDNLGNTIYF.

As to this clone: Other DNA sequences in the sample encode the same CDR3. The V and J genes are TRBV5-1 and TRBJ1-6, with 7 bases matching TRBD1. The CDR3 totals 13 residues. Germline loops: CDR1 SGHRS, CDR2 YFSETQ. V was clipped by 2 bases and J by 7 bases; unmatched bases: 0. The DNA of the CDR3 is TGCGCCAGCAGCTTAGGGGGCAATTCACCCCTCCACTTT. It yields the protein CASSLGGNSPLHF. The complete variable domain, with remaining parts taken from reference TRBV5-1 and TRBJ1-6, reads KAGVTQTPRYLIKTRGQQVTLSCSPISGHRSVSWYQQTPGQGLQFLFEYFSETQRNKGNFPGRFSGRQFSNSRSEMNVSTLELGDSALYLCASSLGGNSPLHFGNGTRLTVT.

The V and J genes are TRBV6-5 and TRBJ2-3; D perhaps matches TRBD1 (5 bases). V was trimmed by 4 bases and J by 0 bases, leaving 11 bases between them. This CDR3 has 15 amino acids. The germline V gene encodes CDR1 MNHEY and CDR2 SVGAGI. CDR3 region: CASSSQGPSTDTQYF. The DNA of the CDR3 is TGTGCCAGCAGTTCCCAGGGTCCTAGCACAGATACGCAGTATTTT.

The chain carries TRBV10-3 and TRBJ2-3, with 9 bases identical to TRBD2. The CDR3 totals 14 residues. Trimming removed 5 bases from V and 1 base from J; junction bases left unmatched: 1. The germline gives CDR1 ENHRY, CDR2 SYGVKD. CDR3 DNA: TGTGCCATCAGTCTAGCGGGGCGCACAGATACGCAGTATTTT. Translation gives CAISLAGRTDTQYF.

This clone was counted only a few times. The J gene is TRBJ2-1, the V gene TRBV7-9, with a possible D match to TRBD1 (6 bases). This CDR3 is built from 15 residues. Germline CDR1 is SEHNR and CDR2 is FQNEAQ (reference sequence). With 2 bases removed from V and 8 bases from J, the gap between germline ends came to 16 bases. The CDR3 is CASSLTPGEWDEQFF. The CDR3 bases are TGTGCCAGCAGCTTAACCCCAGGGGAGTGGGATGAGCAGTTCTTC. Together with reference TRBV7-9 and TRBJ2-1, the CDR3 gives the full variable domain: DTGVSQNPRHKITKRGQNVTFRCDPISEHNRLYWYRQTLGQGPEFLTYFQNEAQLEKSRLLSDRFSAERPKGSFSTLEIQRTEQGDSAMYLCASSLTPGEWDEQFFGPGTRLTVL.

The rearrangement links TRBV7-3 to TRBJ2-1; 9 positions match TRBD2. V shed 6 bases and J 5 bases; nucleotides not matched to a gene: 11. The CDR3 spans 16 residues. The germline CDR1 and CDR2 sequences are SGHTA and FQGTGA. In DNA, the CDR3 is TGTGCCAGCAGACTCACCGGGACTAGCACACACAATGAGCAGTTCTTC. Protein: CASRLTGTSTHNEQFF.